What follows are 6 T cell receptor beta chains derived from one specimen sequenced in a study of T-cell reconstitution after alpha-beta-depleted transplantation in children. The TCRbeta library incorporated unique molecular identifiers. TCRdb reanalysed the PCR reads using MiXCR and keeps one entry per CDR3 protein. The sample carries hundreds of thousands of distinct CDR3 sequences, over 20% recorded once. This specimen was PBMCs, taken before TCRalphabeta/CD19-depleted stem cell transplant. All receptors derive from a girl aged 2 to 9 with Fanconi anemia, due to receive a stem cell transplant.

Only a few counts were recorded for this clonotype. The chain uses TRBV11-2 and TRBJ2-1; D is uncertain. The germline CDR1 and CDR2 sequences are SGHAT and FQNNGV. V lost 2 bases, J lost 8 bases, and 25 bases lay in between. The CDR3 is 18 residues long. The CDR3 coding sequence is TGTGCCAGCAGCTTAAGACACGACACCTCGACCTCAGGCGATGAGCAGTTCTTC. Amino acid sequence: CASSLRHDTSTSGDEQFF.

There are many counts of this clonotype. V is TRBV20-1 and J is TRBJ2-1; D not resolved. The germline V and J ends were trimmed by 5 bases and 5 bases, with 16 bases remaining between them. CDR1 and CDR2 from the germline V gene are DFQATT and SNEGSKA (reference sequence). The CDR3 consists of 14 residues. CDR3 coding DNA: TGCAGTGCTGGCGTCCTGTTATTGAACAATGAGCAGTTCTTC. The encoded protein is CSAGVLLLNNEQFF.

This clonotype has a handful of counts. The V call is TRBV20-1, the J call TRBJ2-1; the match to TRBD2 covers 8 bases. CDR1 is DFQATT and CDR2 is SNEGSKA in the germline V gene (reference sequence). J lost 0 bases, V lost 0 bases, and 7 bases had no gene match. The CDR3 length is 17 residues. CDR3 sequence (DNA): TGCAGTGCTAGAGATGCGGGGGGTATGAGCTCCTACAATGAGCAGTTCTTC. Translating it yields CSARDAGGMSSYNEQFF.

V usage is TRBV29-1 and J usage is TRBJ2-3; TRBD2 agrees at 9 bases. Germline V gene data show CDR1 as SQVTM and CDR2 as ANQGSEA. The V segment lost 3 bases and the J segment 0 bases; nucleotides outside the gene matches: 1. There are 14 residues in the CDR3. This CDR3 is CSVDAGGSTDTQYF. The CDR3 DNA reads as TGCAGCGTTGATGCGGGGGGGAGCACAGATACGCAGTATTTT.

This clonotype was seen many times. This rearrangement joins TRBV24-1 to TRBJ2-5, with D possibly TRBD1 on 6 matching bases. Germline CDR1 reads KGHDR; CDR2 reads SFDVKD. The CDR3 loop spans 16 amino acids. With 5 bases removed from V and 5 bases from J, the gap between germline ends came to 20 bases. The CDR3 DNA sequence: TGTGCCACCAGTGCCACAGGGTGGTTGGTACAGGAGACCCAGTACTTC. This gives the protein CATSATGWLVQETQYF.

V usage is TRBV28 and J usage is TRBJ2-7; tentatively, D is TRBD2 (6 bases). This CDR3 has 12 residues. Germline CDR1 reads MDHEN; CDR2 reads SYDVKM. Trimming removed 8 bases from V and 0 bases from J, with 8 bases in between. The CDR3 protein is CASAEGSYEQYF. The CDR3 region has the DNA TGTGCCAGCGCGGAGGGCTCCTACGAGCAGTACTTC.